This T cell receptor (beta chain) emerged from a study of cytomegalovirus exposure and HLA in healthy donors. Study conclusions and caveats: In a later analysis, the majority of CMV-associated beta chains seemingly showed HLA restriction. Another analysis was done later, and it associated 16,951 TCR beta sequences with HLA alleles at 0.05 false discovery rate. Further analysis was carried out later, and it showed several of the most significant clusters appearing linked to common viral pathogens.

Participants comprised healthy donors of bone marrow. This PCR relied on a set of 60 Vbeta primers and 13 Jbeta primers. The assay was immunoSEQ multiplex PCR, and TCRdb's table has in-frame clones only and misses some. Counted here are about 140,000 clones, more than 75% occurring once; the ten biggest clones make up about 2.2%. On this clone: Antigen unknown.

The specimen sequenced was PBMCs. This clonotype was obtained from a woman between 18 and 29 years old in good health and CMV-seropositive.

The CDR3 protein is CATSNGGVSYEQYF. CDR3 nucleotide sequence: TGTGCCACCAGCAACGGGGGGGTCTCCTACGAGCAGTACTTC. V gene TRBV15 combines with J gene TRBJ2-5; the match to TRBD2 covers 8 bases. With the DNA end fitting TRBJ2-7 better, the J assignment may be wrong. Germline V gene lookup returns CDR1 LNHNV and CDR2 YYDKDF (reference sequence). The CDR3 covers 14 residues.